The TCR beta chain under discussion was sequenced for a study of PD-L1 blockade in urothelial cancer. The protocol was immunoSEQ multiplex PCR, while the TCRdb copy is restricted to in-frame clones and leaves out a portion. The sample includes tens of thousands of clones, about nine tenths of them seen just once. The V end was cut by 2 bases, the J end by 4 bases, with 6 bases between. Germline loops: CDR1 SGHDT, CDR2 YYEEEE. The CDR3 contains 12 residues. This TCR derives from a man aged 50-59 years with urothelial cancer. The chain links TRBV5-6 to TRBJ1-2; no reliable D call. Material: PBMCs, obtained around atezolizumab (anti-PD-L1) treatment. CDR3: CASSLASYGYTF. The CDR3, as DNA: TGTGCCAGCAGCTTAGCCTCCTATGGCTACACCTTC. Based on the CDR3 plus reference TRBV5-6 and TRBJ1-2, the full variable domain is DAGVTQSPTHLIKTRGQQVTLRCSPKSGHDTVSWYQQALGQGPQFIFQYYEEEERQRGNFPDRFSGHQFPNYSSELNVNALLLGDSALYLCASSLASYGYTFGSGTRLTVV.